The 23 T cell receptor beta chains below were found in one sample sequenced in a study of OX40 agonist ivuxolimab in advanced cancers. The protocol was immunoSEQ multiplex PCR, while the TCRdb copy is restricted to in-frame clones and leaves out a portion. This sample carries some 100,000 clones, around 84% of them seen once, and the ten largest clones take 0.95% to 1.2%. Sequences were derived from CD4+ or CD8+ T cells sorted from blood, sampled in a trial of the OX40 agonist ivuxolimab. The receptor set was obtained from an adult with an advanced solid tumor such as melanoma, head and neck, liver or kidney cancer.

CDR3 in amino acids: CASSRTVSGNTIYF. In DNA form, the CDR3 reads TGTGCCAGCAGCCGGACAGTCTCTGGAAACACCATATATTTT. V and J are TRBV2 and TRBJ1-3; D may be TRBD1 (6 bases). Per germline, CDR1 SNHLY and CDR2 FYNNEI. Trimming took 6 bases from V and 0 from J, leaving 9 bases between them. CDR3 length equals 14 residues.

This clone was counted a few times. CDR3 region: CAWRITGGAFF. The CDR3 nucleotides are TGTGCCTGGAGAATAACAGGGGGAGCTTTCTTT. The V and J genes are TRBV30 and TRBJ1-1; 8 bases agree with TRBD1. The germline V gene encodes CDR1 GTSNPN and CDR2 SVGIG (reference sequence). The CDR3 has 11 residues. J was trimmed by 10 bases and V by 3 bases; bases with no gene match: 4.

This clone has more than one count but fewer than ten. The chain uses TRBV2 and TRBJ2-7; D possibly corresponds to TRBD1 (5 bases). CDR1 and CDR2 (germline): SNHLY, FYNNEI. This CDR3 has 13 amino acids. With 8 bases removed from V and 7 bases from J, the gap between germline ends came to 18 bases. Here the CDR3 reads CASAFGAPGEQYV. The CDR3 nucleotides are TGTGCCAGCGCTTTTGGGGCACCGGGTGAGCAGTACGTC.

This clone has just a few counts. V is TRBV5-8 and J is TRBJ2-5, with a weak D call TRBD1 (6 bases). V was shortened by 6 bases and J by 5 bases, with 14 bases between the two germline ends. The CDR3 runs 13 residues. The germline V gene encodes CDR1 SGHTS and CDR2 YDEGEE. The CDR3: CASTKNREETQYF. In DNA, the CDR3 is TGTGCCAGCACCAAGAACAGGGAGGAGACCCAGTACTTC.

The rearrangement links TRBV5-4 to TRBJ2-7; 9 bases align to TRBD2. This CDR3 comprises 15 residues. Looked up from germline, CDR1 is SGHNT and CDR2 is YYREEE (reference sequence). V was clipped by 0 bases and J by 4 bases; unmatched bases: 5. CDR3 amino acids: CASSLGLAVEYEQYF. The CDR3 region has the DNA TGTGCCAGCAGCTTGGGACTAGCGGTAGAGTACGAGCAGTACTTC.

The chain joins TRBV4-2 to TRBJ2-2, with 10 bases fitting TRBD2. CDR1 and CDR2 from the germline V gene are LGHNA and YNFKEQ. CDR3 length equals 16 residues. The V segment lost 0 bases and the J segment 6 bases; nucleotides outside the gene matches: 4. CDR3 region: CASSQETSGVAGELFF. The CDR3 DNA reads TGTGCCAGCAGCCAAGAAACTAGCGGGGTCGCCGGGGAGCTGTTTTTT.

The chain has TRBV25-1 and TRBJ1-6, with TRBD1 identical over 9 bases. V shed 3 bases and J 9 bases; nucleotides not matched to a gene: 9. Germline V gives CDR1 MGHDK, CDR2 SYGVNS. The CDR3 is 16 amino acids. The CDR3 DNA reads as TGTGCCAGCAGTGAGTCAGACGGGACAGGGAGTTCACCCCTCCACTTT. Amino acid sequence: CASSESDGTGSSPLHF.

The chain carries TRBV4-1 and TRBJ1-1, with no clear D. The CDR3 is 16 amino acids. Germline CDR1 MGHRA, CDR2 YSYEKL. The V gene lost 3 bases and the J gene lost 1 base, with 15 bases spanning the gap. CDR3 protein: CASSHHPAAANTEAFF. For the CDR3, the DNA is TGCGCCAGCAGCCACCACCCTGCCGCCGCGAACACTGAAGCTTTCTTT.

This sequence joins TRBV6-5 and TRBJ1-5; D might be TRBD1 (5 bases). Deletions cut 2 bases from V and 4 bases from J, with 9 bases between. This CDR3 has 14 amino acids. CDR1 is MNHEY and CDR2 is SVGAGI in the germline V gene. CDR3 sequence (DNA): TGTGCCAGCAGTTACGAGGCAGGGAATCAGCCCCAGCATTTT. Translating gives CASSYEAGNQPQHF.

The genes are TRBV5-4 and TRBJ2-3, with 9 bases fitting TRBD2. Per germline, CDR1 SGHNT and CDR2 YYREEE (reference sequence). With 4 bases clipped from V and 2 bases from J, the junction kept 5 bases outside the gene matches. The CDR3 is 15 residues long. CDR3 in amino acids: CASSAGLADTDTQYF. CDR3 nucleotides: TGTGCCAGCAGCGCGGGACTAGCCGACACAGATACGCAGTATTTT.

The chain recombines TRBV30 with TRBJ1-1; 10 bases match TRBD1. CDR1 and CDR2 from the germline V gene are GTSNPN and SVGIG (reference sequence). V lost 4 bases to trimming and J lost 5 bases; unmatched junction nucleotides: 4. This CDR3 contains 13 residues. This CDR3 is CAWTRTGGTEAFF. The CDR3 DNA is TGTGCCTGGACCCGGACAGGGGGAACTGAAGCTTTCTTT. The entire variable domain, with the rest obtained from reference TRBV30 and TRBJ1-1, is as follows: SQTIHQWPATLVQPVGSPLSLECTVEGTSNPNLYWYRQAAGRGLQLLFYSVGIGQISSEVPQNLSASRPQDRQFILSSKKLLLSDSGFYLCAWTRTGGTEAFFGQGTRLTVV.

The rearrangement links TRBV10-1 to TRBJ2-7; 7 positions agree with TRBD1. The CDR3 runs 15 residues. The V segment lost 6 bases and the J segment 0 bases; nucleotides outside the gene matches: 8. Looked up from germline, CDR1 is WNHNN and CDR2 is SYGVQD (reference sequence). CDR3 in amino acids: CASRADRDSSYEQYV. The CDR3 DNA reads TGCGCCAGCAGGGCCGACAGGGATAGCTCCTACGAGCAGTACGTC.

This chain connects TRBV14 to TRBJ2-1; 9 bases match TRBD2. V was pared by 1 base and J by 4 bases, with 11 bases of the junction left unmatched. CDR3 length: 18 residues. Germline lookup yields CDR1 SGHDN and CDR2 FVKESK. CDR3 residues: CASSQGPSGLAQYNEQFF. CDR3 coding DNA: TGTGCCAGCAGCCAAGGTCCCTCCGGACTAGCGCAGTACAATGAGCAGTTCTTC.

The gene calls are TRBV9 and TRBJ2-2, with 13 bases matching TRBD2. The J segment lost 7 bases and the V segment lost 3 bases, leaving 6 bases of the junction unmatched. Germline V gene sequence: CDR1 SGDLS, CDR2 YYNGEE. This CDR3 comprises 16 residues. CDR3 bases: TGTGCCAGCAGCGCAGGACTAGCGGGAGTCGGCGGGGAGCTGTTTTTT. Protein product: CASSAGLAGVGGELFF.

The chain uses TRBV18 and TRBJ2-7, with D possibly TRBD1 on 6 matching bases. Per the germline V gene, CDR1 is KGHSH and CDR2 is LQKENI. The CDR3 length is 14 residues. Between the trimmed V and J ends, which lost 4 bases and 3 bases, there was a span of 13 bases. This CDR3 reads CASSREQGYYEQYF. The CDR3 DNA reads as TGTGCCAGCTCACGGGAACAGGGCTACTACGAGCAGTACTTC.

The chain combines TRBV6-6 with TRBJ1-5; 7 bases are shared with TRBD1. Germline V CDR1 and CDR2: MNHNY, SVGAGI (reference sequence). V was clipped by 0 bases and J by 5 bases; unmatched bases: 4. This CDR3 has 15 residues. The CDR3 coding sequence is TGTGCCAGCAGTTACTCGAACACAGGGGATCAGCCCCAGCATTTT. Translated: CASSYSNTGDQPQHF.

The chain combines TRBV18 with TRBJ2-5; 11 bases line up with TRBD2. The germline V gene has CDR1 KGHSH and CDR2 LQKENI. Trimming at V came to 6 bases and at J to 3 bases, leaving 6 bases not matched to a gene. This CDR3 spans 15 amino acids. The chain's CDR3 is CASSHGLAGKETQYF. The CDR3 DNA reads TGTGCCAGCTCCCACGGACTAGCGGGCAAAGAGACCCAGTACTTC.

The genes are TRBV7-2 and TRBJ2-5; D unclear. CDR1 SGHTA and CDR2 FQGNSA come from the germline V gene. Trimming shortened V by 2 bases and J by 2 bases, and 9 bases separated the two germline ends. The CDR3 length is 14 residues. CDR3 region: CASSLSVTQETQYF. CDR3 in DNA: TGTGCCAGCAGCTTATCTGTGACACAAGAGACCCAGTACTTC.

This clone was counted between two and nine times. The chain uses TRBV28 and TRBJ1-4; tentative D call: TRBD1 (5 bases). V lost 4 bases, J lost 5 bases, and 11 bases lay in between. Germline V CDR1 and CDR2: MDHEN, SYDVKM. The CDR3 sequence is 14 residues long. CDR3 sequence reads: CASSWRQGNEKLFF. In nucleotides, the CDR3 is TGTGCCAGCAGTTGGCGCCAGGGCAATGAAAAACTGTTTTTT.

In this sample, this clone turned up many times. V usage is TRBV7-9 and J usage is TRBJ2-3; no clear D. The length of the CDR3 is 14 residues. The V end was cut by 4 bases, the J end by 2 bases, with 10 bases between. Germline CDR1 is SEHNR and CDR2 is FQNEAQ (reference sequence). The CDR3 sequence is CASSYGTDTDTQYF. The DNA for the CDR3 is TGTGCCAGCAGCTACGGCACGGACACAGATACGCAGTATTTT.

CDR3 in amino acids: CASSLRAQGYEQYF. CDR3 bases: TGTGCCAGTAGTTTAAGGGCGCAGGGCTACGAGCAGTACTTC. J is TRBJ2-7 and V is TRBV19; TRBD1 is a possible D gene (5 bases). The germline CDR1 and CDR2 sequences are LNHDA and SQIVND (reference sequence). V lost 5 bases, J lost 3 bases, and 14 bases lay in between. This CDR3 is built from 14 residues. The full variable domain, with the rest looked up from reference TRBV19 and TRBJ2-7, is DGGITQSPKYLFRKEGQNVTLSCEQNLNHDAMYWYRQDPGQGLRLIYYSQIVNDFQKGDIAEGYSVSREKKESFPLTVTSAQKNPTAFYLCASSLRAQGYEQYFGPGTRLTVT.

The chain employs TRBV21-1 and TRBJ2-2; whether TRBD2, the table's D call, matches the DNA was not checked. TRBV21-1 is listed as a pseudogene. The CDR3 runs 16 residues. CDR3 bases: TGTGCCAGCAGCTATTGCGGGGGGGCGGCCACCGGGGAGCTGTTTTTT. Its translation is CASSYCGGAATGELFF.

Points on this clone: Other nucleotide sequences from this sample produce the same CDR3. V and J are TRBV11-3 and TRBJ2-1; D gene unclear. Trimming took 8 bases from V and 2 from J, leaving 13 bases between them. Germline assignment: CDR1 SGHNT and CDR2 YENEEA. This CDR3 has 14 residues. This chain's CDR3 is CASSSGLAYNEQFF. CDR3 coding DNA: TGTGCCAGCTCTTCTGGTTTAGCCTACAATGAGCAGTTCTTC.